What follows are 32 T cell receptor beta chains derived from one specimen sequenced in a study of blood T cells in healthy people across ages. Through a sample-barcoded 5' primer and a J-beta primer mix, a second PCR was run for 7 to 11 cycles. TCRdb redid the calling of the 5' RACE reads with MiXCR, one entry per CDR3 protein. The table includes some 1.6 million distinct CDR3 sequences, around 35% detected once. The sequenced sample consisted of blood. The receptor set was obtained from a woman under 40 in good health.

This clonotype was counted only a few times. The V and J genes are TRBV3-1 and TRBJ1-1, with D unresolved. Germline V lookup: CDR1 LGHDT, CDR2 YNNKEL (reference sequence). Between the trimmed V and J ends, which lost 4 bases and 3 bases, there was a span of 15 bases. The CDR3 consists of 15 residues. DNA of the CDR3: TGTGCCAGCAGCCCGACCTTGCGTATGTACACTGAAGCTTTCTTT. Amino acid sequence: CASSPTLRMYTEAFF.

The V call is TRBV4-1, the J call TRBJ1-5; tentatively, D is TRBD1 (6 bases). This CDR3 has 16 residues. Germline V gives CDR1 MGHRA, CDR2 YSYEKL. V lost 1 base and J 2 bases, leaving 12 bases between the germline ends. The CDR3 DNA follows: TGCGCCAGCAGCCAAGGGGGTAAGGGGGGCAATCAGCCCCAGCATTTT. Protein product: CASSQGGKGGNQPQHF.

The count of this clonotype is one. The CDR3 loop reads CASSSGPTFNEQFF. The CDR3, as DNA: TGTGCCAGCTCCTCCGGACCGACTTTTAATGAGCAGTTCTTC. The rearrangement links TRBV7-9 to TRBJ2-1, with D uncertain. V was cut by 8 bases and J by 7 bases, with 18 bases left in between. CDR3 length equals 14 residues. CDR1 SEHNR and CDR2 FQNEAQ come from the germline V gene (reference sequence).

The V call is TRBV13, the J call TRBJ2-7; 11 bases are a match to TRBD2. CDR1 is PRHDT, CDR2 FYEKMQ, per germline (reference sequence). V was clipped by 6 bases and J by 7 bases; unmatched bases: 20. The CDR3 runs 18 residues. CDR3 region: CASSINPLTSGSSWEQYF. CDR3 bases: TGTGCCAGCAGTATAAACCCCCTAACTAGCGGGAGTTCATGGGAGCAGTACTTC.

The V call is TRBV4-2, the J call TRBJ2-1; tentatively, D is TRBD2 (6 bases). The CDR3 is 14 amino acids. CDR1 LGHNA and CDR2 YNFKEQ come from the germline V gene. With 8 bases removed from V and 8 bases from J, the gap between germline ends came to 19 bases. CDR3 sequence (DNA): TGTGCCAGCGGTGGGCGGGGAGATAGAGATGAGCAGTTCTTC. This sequence encodes CASGGRGDRDEQFF.

The genes are TRBV5-1 and TRBJ2-3, with D perhaps matching TRBD1 (6 bases). V lost 6 bases and J lost 1, with 15 bases in between. The CDR3 sequence is 15 residues long. The germline V gene has CDR1 SGHRS and CDR2 YFSETQ. In DNA form, the CDR3 reads TGCGCCAGCATCCTTGGGAACAGGGGCACAGATACGCAGTATTTT. Residues: CASILGNRGTDTQYF.

The CDR3 loop reads CASSLPTGGQVYTGELFF. DNA for the CDR3: TGTGCCAGCAGTTTACCTACCGGCGGGCAGGTCTACACCGGGGAGCTGTTTTTT. The chain carries TRBV27 and TRBJ2-2, with D possibly being TRBD2 (5 bases). V was cut by 2 bases and J by 3 bases, with 19 bases left in between. The CDR3 covers 18 residues. Germline CDR1 reads MNHEY; CDR2 reads SMNVEV (reference sequence).

The chain couples TRBV12-3 or TRBV12-4 to TRBJ2-5, with D unclear. The length of the CDR3 is 15 residues. Trimming left V 6 bases short and J 0 bases short, with 14 bases between. CDR3 sequence (DNA): TGTGCCAGCAGGGCTAAACAGTTGTACCAAGAGACCCAGTACTTC. Translating gives CASRAKQLYQETQYF.

The gene calls are TRBV7-9 and TRBJ2-4, with a weak D call TRBD2 (6 bases). Germline V lookup: CDR1 SEHNR, CDR2 FQNEAQ (reference sequence). The CDR3 consists of 13 residues. V lost 9 bases, J lost 8 bases, and 17 bases lay in between. The CDR3, as DNA: TGTGCCAGTCGGGTCCATAGGAGGGACATTCAGTACTTC. This gives the protein CASRVHRRDIQYF.

The chain combines TRBV5-1 with TRBJ2-3; tentative D call: TRBD2 (5 bases). The germline V gene has CDR1 SGHRS and CDR2 YFSETQ. The V end lost 7 bases, the J end lost 1 base, and 16 bases lay between the germline ends. This CDR3 has 15 residues. CDR3 residues: CASGPADGGTDTQYF. CDR3 bases: TGCGCCAGCGGGCCGGCGGACGGGGGCACAGATACGCAGTATTTT. Combining the CDR3 with reference TRBV5-1 and TRBJ2-3 gives the whole variable domain KAGVTQTPRYLIKTRGQQVTLSCSPISGHRSVSWYQQTPGQGLQFLFEYFSETQRNKGNFPGRFSGRQFSNSRSEMNVSTLELGDSALYLCASGPADGGTDTQYFGPGTRLTVL.

V is TRBV7-9 and J is TRBJ2-4; possible D gene TRBD2, 6 bases. TRBJ2-7 explains the end of the DNA better; the J call may be wrong. The CDR3 is made up of 15 amino acids. The germline V gene encodes CDR1 SEHNR and CDR2 FQNEAQ (reference sequence). The CDR3 DNA sequence: TGTGCCAGCAGCGTGGGGGGATTTTATGGCCACGAGCAGTACTTC. Translated: CASSVGGFYGHEQYF.

In its sample, this clonotype was seen a few times. V and J are TRBV7-2 and TRBJ2-7, with TRBD1 matching over 9 bases. The V gene's germline CDR1 is SGHTA and CDR2 FQGNSA. V was pared by 3 bases and J by 3 bases, with 6 bases of the junction left unmatched. The CDR3 has 15 residues. The CDR3 region has the DNA TGTGCCAGCAGCTTTTTCCCGGGACAGGGCTACGAGCAGTACTTC. It specifies CASSFFPGQGYEQYF.

The rearrangement uses TRBV3-1 and TRBJ2-3; 10 bases are a match to TRBD2. CDR3 size: 18 residues. Germline lookup yields CDR1 LGHDT and CDR2 YNNKEL (reference sequence). J lost 2 bases, V lost 0 bases, and 8 bases had no gene match. CDR3 sequence reads: CASSQDVTSGATTDTQYF. CDR3 DNA: TGTGCCAGCAGCCAAGATGTCACTAGCGGGGCGACCACAGATACGCAGTATTTT.

This chain connects TRBV27 to TRBJ2-7; 8 nucleotides line up with TRBD1. Germline V gives CDR1 MNHEY, CDR2 SMNVEV (reference sequence). The CDR3 runs 14 residues. Trimming took 3 bases from V and 3 from J; bases not matched to a gene: 4. CDR3 coding DNA: TGTGCCAGCAGTTTTTCGGGACAGGTCTACGAGCAGTACTTC. It yields the protein CASSFSGQVYEQYF.

The V and J genes are TRBV6-1 and TRBJ2-7; D not certain. In germline, CDR1 is MNHNS, CDR2 SASEGT. CDR3 size: 14 residues. Trimming pared 2 bases from V and 1 base from J, leaving 9 bases between. DNA of the CDR3: TGTGCCAGCAGTGAAAAAGTAGGGTCCTACGAGCAGTACTTC. Residues: CASSEKVGSYEQYF.

This chain links TRBV7-8 with TRBJ1-4; no clear D. Germline loops: CDR1 SGHVS, CDR2 FQNEAQ. V was trimmed by 1 base and J by 5 bases, leaving 11 bases between them. The CDR3 runs 15 residues. The CDR3 sequence is CASSLEGRLNEKLFF. CDR3 nucleotides: TGTGCCAGCAGCTTAGAGGGCAGGCTAAATGAAAAACTGTTTTTT.

This clonotype has a handful of counts. The chain has TRBV7-9 and TRBJ1-1, with 8 bases matching TRBD1. CDR1 and CDR2 from the germline V gene are SEHNR and FQNEAQ (reference sequence). The CDR3 loop spans 15 amino acids. J gave up 3 bases and V 5 bases, and 8 bases lay outside the gene matches. The CDR3 region is CASSPRTGLHTEAFF. For the CDR3, the DNA is TGTGCCAGCAGCCCCCGGACAGGGCTACACACTGAAGCTTTCTTT.

The V gene is TRBV5-1, the J gene TRBJ2-2; 9 bases fit TRBD1. V trimming: 0 bases; J trimming: 7 bases; junction bases outside the gene matches: 7. The CDR3 contains 16 residues. The germline gives CDR1 SGHRS, CDR2 YFSETQ. As DNA, the CDR3 is TGCGCCAGCAGCTTGGATGCACAGGGGGCGGTCGGGGAGCTGTTTTTT. This sequence encodes CASSLDAQGAVGELFF.

As concerns this clonotype: Germline is not matched at one junction end, which may reflect a read error. The rearrangement joins TRBV12-5 to TRBJ2-3, with 7 bases aligning to TRBD1. CDR3 length: 16 residues. Germline CDR1 is LGHNT and CDR2 is FRNRAP. CDR3 sequence: CASGIDKPGQTDTRYF. DNA for the CDR3: TGTGCTAGTGGTATCGACAAACCGGGACAGACAGATACGCGGTATTTT.

This clonotype was counted only a few times. The chain employs TRBV7-3 and TRBJ1-1, with D uncertain. This CDR3 region has 16 residues. Germline values: CDR1 SGHTA, CDR2 FQGTGA. Deletions cut 1 base from V and 8 bases from J, with 20 bases between. CDR3 DNA sequence: TGTGCCAGCAGCTTAATGCCCCGCGGGTATAGGACGGAAGCTTTCTTT. Encoded protein: CASSLMPRGYRTEAFF.

The table lists this clonotype with a few counts. The rearrangement joins TRBV27 to TRBJ2-7; 14 nucleotides agree with TRBD2. Germline V gives CDR1 MNHEY, CDR2 SMNVEV (reference sequence). This CDR3 region has 14 residues. Unmatched junction bases numbered 5, after V lost 7 bases and J lost 6 bases. Here the CDR3 reads CASITTSGRGEQYF. The DNA for the CDR3 is TGTGCCAGCATTACGACTAGCGGGAGGGGCGAGCAGTACTTC.

In its sample, this clonotype was seen a few times. V is TRBV3-1 and J is TRBJ1-2; D unclear. From germline, CDR1 is LGHDT and CDR2 YNNKEL (reference sequence). This CDR3 is built from 11 residues. Trimming pared 8 bases from V and 8 bases from J, leaving 12 bases between. CDR3: CASGPTAGYTF. The DNA for the CDR3 is TGTGCCAGCGGACCCACGGCGGGCTACACCTTC.

The CDR3 DNA follows: TGCGCCAGCAGCTTGGCGGGGCGCTCCTACAATGAGCAGTTCTTC. Translated: CASSLAGRSYNEQFF. The rearrangement joins TRBV5-1 to TRBJ2-1; D is possibly TRBD1 or TRBD2 (5 bases each). Germline assignment: CDR1 SGHRS and CDR2 YFSETQ. Trimming cost V 0 bases and J 0 bases, with 7 bases left between them. CDR3 length equals 15 residues.

The chain carries TRBV3-1 and TRBJ2-6; D possibly uses TRBD1 or TRBD2 (6 bases each). There are 18 residues in the CDR3. The V gene lost 3 bases and the J gene lost 3 bases, with 18 bases spanning the gap. Germline values: CDR1 LGHDT, CDR2 YNNKEL (reference sequence). Here the CDR3 reads CASSQTRPGARGANVLTF. The DNA for the CDR3 is TGTGCCAGCAGCCAGACCCGGCCGGGGGCACGTGGGGCCAACGTCCTGACTTTC.

As for this clonotype: With a much larger clone just one base away, this may be a read error. DNA for the CDR3: TGCAGCGTTGACAGGGTTGGGGAGACCCGGTACTTC. It specifies CSVDRVGETRYF. The chain combines TRBV29-1 with TRBJ2-5, with D possibly being TRBD1 or TRBD2 (5 bases each). The CDR3 spans 12 residues. Germline V lookup: CDR1 SQVTM, CDR2 ANQGSEA.

In its sample, this clonotype was seen a few times. The chain joins TRBV7-9 to TRBJ2-7; D uncertain. The V gene's germline CDR1 is SEHNR and CDR2 FQNEAQ (reference sequence). Deletions cut 1 base from V and 10 bases from J, with 11 bases between. This CDR3 has 12 residues. CDR3 bases: TGTGCCAGCAGCTTAGATCAGCGCGCCCAGTACTTC. Its protein product is CASSLDQRAQYF. The full variable domain, in which reference TRBV7-9 and TRBJ2-7 provide the parts outside the CDR3, is DTGVSQNPRHKITKRGQNVTFRCDPISEHNRLYWYRQTLGQGPEFLTYFQNEAQLEKSRLLSDRFSAERPKGSFSTLEIQRTEQGDSAMYLCASSLDQRAQYFGPGTRLTVT.

Ten or more counts support this clonotype. V is TRBV30 and J is TRBJ2-7; 10 bases map to TRBD1. Germline trimming cut 7 bases from V and 4 bases from J; bases unmatched to any gene: 7. CDR3 length equals 13 residues. The germline V gene encodes CDR1 GTSNPN and CDR2 SVGIG (reference sequence). DNA for the CDR3: TGTGCCTCCACCGGGACAGGGGAATACGAGCAGTACTTC. It codes for CASTGTGEYEQYF.

J is TRBJ2-3 and V is TRBV4-2; D is perhaps TRBD2 (6 bases). This CDR3 has 15 amino acids. The germline V gene has CDR1 LGHNA and CDR2 YNFKEQ. V was shortened by 0 bases and J by 4 bases, with 11 bases between the two germline ends. CDR3 sequence: CASSQETSSADTQYF. CDR3 nucleotides: TGTGCCAGCAGCCAAGAGACTAGTTCAGCAGATACGCAGTATTTT.

The table lists this clonotype with a few counts. The genes are TRBV4-1 and TRBJ1-2; TRBD1 is a possible D gene (6 bases). The CDR3 runs 15 residues. V was clipped by 2 bases and J by 4 bases, with 14 bases between them. The V gene's germline CDR1 is MGHRA and CDR2 YSYEKL. In DNA form, the CDR3 reads TGCGCCAGCAGCCAACCGTCAGGGGAGGGCTATGGCTACACCTTC. Translated, it gives CASSQPSGEGYGYTF.

This clonotype was seen a few times. The chain is built from TRBV3-1 and TRBJ1-1, with 7 bases fitting TRBD1. This CDR3 has 16 amino acids. The J segment lost 1 base and the V segment lost 4 bases, leaving 9 bases of the junction unmatched. Per the germline V gene, CDR1 is LGHDT and CDR2 is YNNKEL (reference sequence). The CDR3 loop is CASSPDSTGTNTEAFF. The CDR3 DNA follows: TGTGCCAGCAGCCCCGACTCGACAGGGACGAACACTGAAGCTTTCTTT. Variable domain in full (rest from reference TRBV3-1 and TRBJ1-1): DTAVSQTPKYLVTQMGNDKSIKCEQNLGHDTMYWYKQDSKKFLKIMFSYNNKELIINETVPNRFSPKSPDKAHLNLHINSLELGDSAVYFCASSPDSTGTNTEAFFGQGTRLTVV.

CDR3 amino acids: CATHPGKERVGGGEQFF. The CDR3 bases are TGTGCCACCCATCCAGGAAAAGAGAGGGTAGGGGGCGGTGAGCAGTTCTTC. The V gene is TRBV2, the J gene TRBJ2-1; 7 bases are shared with TRBD1. V was clipped by 10 bases and J by 9 bases; unmatched bases: 24. Germline lookup yields CDR1 SNHLY and CDR2 FYNNEI. The CDR3 runs to 17 residues. The full variable domain, in which reference TRBV2 and TRBJ2-1 provide the parts outside the CDR3, is EPEVTQTPSHQVTQMGQEVILRCVPISNHLYFYWYRQILGQKVEFLVSFYNNEISEKSEIFDDQFSVERPDGSNFTLKIRSTKLEDSAMYFCATHPGKERVGGGEQFFGPGTRLTVL.

This clonotype was counted between two and nine times. The chain recombines TRBV6-5 with TRBJ1-2, with D hard to call. CDR3 size: 13 residues. Trimming cost V 4 bases and J 4 bases, with 10 bases left between them. The germline V gene has CDR1 MNHEY and CDR2 SVGAGI. The CDR3 DNA follows: TGTGCCAGCAGTTTCGACACCCGCTATGGCTACACCTTC. The encoded protein is CASSFDTRYGYTF.